One sample yielded the 25 T cell receptor beta chains listed below, sequenced in a study of beta chain features in type 1 diabetes. Study results and caveats: People with Type 1 diabetes carried modestly yet significantly shorter TCRB CDR3s in all four CD4+ subsets.

The investigators reverse transcribed all of the isolated RNA, so they sequenced expressed TCRB transcripts. The assay was immunoSEQ multiplex PCR, and TCRdb's table has in-frame clones only and misses some. The profile shows some 150,000 clones, about 13% of them singletons. No cognate antigen is known for these TCRs. Sequenced sample: central memory CD4+ T cells from blood. These receptor sequences come from a man between 18 and 29 years old with type 1 diabetes.

This clone has at least ten counts. This chain uses TRBV13 with TRBJ1-6; D unresolved. Germline-derived CDR1 and CDR2 are PRHDT and FYEKMQ (reference sequence). The CDR3 extends over 14 amino acids. The V end lost 0 bases, the J end lost 8 bases, and 8 bases lay between the germline ends. The CDR3: CASSLGQKDSPLHF. CDR3 coding DNA: TGTGCCAGCAGCTTAGGGCAGAAGGATTCACCCCTCCACTTT.

This clone was observed many times. Distinct nucleotide sequences in the sample also encode this CDR3. This chain joins TRBV7-6 and TRBJ2-3; the D gene is possibly TRBD2 (5 bases). The CDR3 extends over 17 amino acids. Germline lookup yields CDR1 SGHVS and CDR2 FNYEAQ. V lost 1 base, J lost 1 base, and 15 bases lay in between. The CDR3 DNA is TGTGCCAGCAGCTTAGGTCGGGGTTCGTACGGCACAGATACGCAGTATTTT. Protein: CASSLGRGSYGTDTQYF. Drawing the rest from reference TRBV7-6 and TRBJ2-3, the complete variable domain is GAGVSQSPRYKVTKRGQDVALRCDPISGHVSLYWYRQALGQGPEFLTYFNYEAQQDKSGLPNDRFSAERPEGSISTLTIQRTEQRDSAMYRCASSLGRGSYGTDTQYFGPGTRLTVL.

The chain links TRBV5-4 to TRBJ2-5; 10 bases align to TRBD1. The CDR3 length is 15 residues. V gave up 4 bases and J gave up 2 bases; unmatched junction bases: 5. Germline V gives CDR1 SGHNT, CDR2 YYREEE (reference sequence). The CDR3 DNA reads TGTGCCAGCAGCGTACGGACAGGGGGTCAAGAGACCCAGTACTTC. Translated, it gives CASSVRTGGQETQYF.

The V and J genes are TRBV9 and TRBJ1-1, with unresolved D. CDR3 length equals 13 residues. V dropped 2 bases and J dropped 3 bases, with 8 bases sitting between them. CDR1 and CDR2 from the germline V gene are SGDLS and YYNGEE. The CDR3 DNA sequence: TGTGCCAGCAGCGTGGCACCCTACACTGAAGCTTTCTTT. This translates into CASSVAPYTEAFF.

Details on this clone: A read error is possible here, since a much larger clone lies one base away. The genes are TRBV18 and TRBJ2-3; D may be TRBD2 (6 bases). The CDR3 consists of 15 residues. Germline values: CDR1 KGHSH, CDR2 LQKENI. The CDR3 DNA follows: TGTGCCAGCGCACCCGGAGGGGTGGGCACAGATACGCAGTATTTT. Translation: CASAPGGVGTDTQYF.

CDR3 sequence: CAWSVALRGAYNEKLFF. The CDR3 DNA is TGTGCCTGGAGTGTAGCGCTAAGGGGGGCATATAATGAAAAACTGTTTTTT. The V call is TRBV30, the J call TRBJ1-4; TRBD1 might be the D (6 bases). V was shortened by 0 bases and J by 4 bases, with 18 bases between the two germline ends. CDR1 is GTSNPN, CDR2 SVGIG, per germline (reference sequence). The CDR3 has 17 amino acids.

This clone was observed a few times. This chain uses TRBV11-2 with TRBJ2-1, with D perhaps TRBD1 (5 bases). The CDR3 is made up of 16 amino acids. Germline-derived CDR1 and CDR2 are SGHAT and FQNNGV. Trimming pared 5 bases from V and 2 bases from J, leaving 16 bases between. The CDR3 bases are TGTGCCAGCAGCCCCACGGCGACAGTCCCCTACAATGAGCAGTTCTTC. Protein: CASSPTATVPYNEQFF.

Only a few counts were recorded for this clone. The gene calls are TRBV7-6 and TRBJ2-3; a weak D match, TRBD1 (5 bases). V was clipped by 5 bases and J by 6 bases, with 9 bases between them. CDR3 length equals 12 residues. CDR1 and CDR2 from the germline V gene are SGHVS and FNYEAQ. The CDR3 reads CASSPGLDTQYF. The CDR3 coding sequence is TGTGCCAGCAGCCCAGGGCTGGATACGCAGTATTTT.

This clone appeared a few times. The chain uses TRBV9 and TRBJ2-1; possible D gene TRBD1, 7 bases. CDR1 and CDR2 (germline): SGDLS, YYNGEE. The CDR3 runs 17 residues. V lost 0 bases to trimming and J lost 3 bases, with 16 bases between them. CDR3 sequence reads: CASSVGLGGGSYNEQFF. CDR3 coding DNA: TGTGCCAGCAGCGTAGGATTAGGAGGGGGCAGCTACAATGAGCAGTTCTTC.

The rearrangement uses TRBV5-8 and TRBJ2-5; 7 bases agree with TRBD1. CDR3 length: 13 residues. The germline V gene encodes CDR1 SGHTS and CDR2 YDEGEE. The V and J ends lost 6 bases and 5 bases, in that order; junction bases with no gene match: 7. CDR3 amino acids: CASTTGYAETQYF. The CDR3 DNA follows: TGTGCCAGCACGACAGGGTATGCGGAGACCCAGTACTTC.

Comments on this clone: Germline and junction disagree at one end, which may indicate a read error. The chain combines TRBV29-1 with TRBJ1-6, with 7 bases matching TRBD1. Germline V lookup: CDR1 SQVTM, CDR2 ANQGSEA. The CDR3 has 13 residues. This CDR3 is CSVETGYNSPHHF. Written as DNA, the CDR3 is TGCAGCGTCGAGACAGGGTATAATTCACCCCACCACTTT.

This clone was seen more than once but under ten times. This sequence joins TRBV6-1 and TRBJ1-1; 7 nucleotides align to TRBD1. J lost 5 bases, V lost 1 base, and 16 bases had no gene match. Looked up from germline, CDR1 is MNHNS and CDR2 is SASEGT. The CDR3 is 18 residues long. CDR3 region: CASSEEWGTASLRTEAFF. The DNA of the CDR3 is TGTGCCAGCAGTGAAGAGTGGGGGACAGCCTCCTTGAGAACTGAAGCTTTCTTT.

The rearrangement links TRBV28 to TRBJ1-2; no reliable D call. Germline V gene data show CDR1 as MDHEN and CDR2 as SYDVKM. V lost 5 bases and J 1 base, leaving 11 bases between the germline ends. The CDR3 contains 14 residues. The CDR3 nucleotides are TGTGCCAGCAGTATTATACCCAATAACTATGGCTACACCTTC. It is translated as CASSIIPNNYGYTF.

V usage is TRBV6-5 and J usage is TRBJ1-2; TRBD1 aligns across 9 bases. Germline V gene data show CDR1 as MNHEY and CDR2 as SVGAGI. Unmatched junction bases numbered 7, after V lost 6 bases and J lost 8 bases. This CDR3 spans 13 amino acids. DNA for the CDR3: TGTGCCAGCAGCGACAGGGGGATGAGCGGCTACACCTTC. Translated: CASSDRGMSGYTF.

The CDR3: CASRGSGRGQPQHF. The CDR3 DNA follows: TGTGCCAGCAGAGGGTCAGGGAGAGGTCAGCCCCAGCATTTT. J is TRBJ1-5 and V is TRBV6-5; TRBD1 might be the D (5 bases). In germline, CDR1 is MNHEY, CDR2 SVGAGI. V lost 6 bases and J 6 bases, leaving 15 bases between the germline ends. The CDR3 loop spans 14 amino acids.

Note on this clone: Relative to the germline gene, one junction end is altered; a read error may explain this. This rearrangement joins TRBV29-1 to TRBJ1-2; D is unresolved. The CDR3 loop spans 8 amino acids. From germline, CDR1 is SQVTM and CDR2 ANQGSEA. As DNA, the CDR3 is TGCAGCGTTGAAAATATAGGCTTC. Translated, it gives CSVENIGF.

This clone has just a few counts. The rearrangement links TRBV4-2 to TRBJ2-5; D might be TRBD2 (7 bases). Germline assignment: CDR1 LGHNA and CDR2 YNFKEQ. The CDR3 runs to 15 residues. V was shortened by 0 bases and J by 2 bases, with 10 bases between the two germline ends. The CDR3 region is CASSQERGGQETQYF. The CDR3 bases are TGTGCCAGCAGCCAAGAAAGGGGGGGTCAAGAGACCCAGTACTTC.

V and J are TRBV11-2 and TRBJ2-1; TRBD2 matches 8 bases. V lost 5 bases, J lost 3 bases, and 6 bases stayed unmatched. This CDR3 contains 15 residues. Germline lookup yields CDR1 SGHAT and CDR2 FQNNGV. In DNA form, the CDR3 reads TGTGCCAGCAGCAAACCCGGGACTAGCTACAATGAGCAGTTCTTC. Translating gives CASSKPGTSYNEQFF.

This clone was seen only once. The V call is TRBV2, the J call TRBJ1-1; D call uncertain. The length of the CDR3 is 11 residues. Germline CDR1 and CDR2: SNHLY and FYNNEI. Trimming cost V 10 bases and J 4 bases, with 10 bases left between them. The CDR3 DNA is TGTGCCACTACGGTAGGCACTGAAGCTTTCTTT. It translates to CATTVGTEAFF.

The rearrangement uses TRBV7-9 and TRBJ2-2; D may be TRBD1 (6 bases). V shed 5 bases and J shed 5 bases, with 21 bases lying between them. The CDR3 is 17 residues long. Germline V gene lookup returns CDR1 SEHNR and CDR2 FQNEAQ (reference sequence). CDR3 in DNA: TGTGCCAGCAGCCCCATGGGGCAGGGGCCAAAAACCGGGGAGCTGTTTTTT. This encodes CASSPMGQGPKTGELFF.

V usage is TRBV10-3 and J usage is TRBJ2-3; D gene ambiguous. Trimming removed 2 bases from V and 0 bases from J, with 6 bases in between. Per germline, CDR1 ENHRY and CDR2 SYGVKD. CDR3 length: 14 amino acids. The CDR3 is CAISERQSTDTQYF. The CDR3 DNA sequence: TGTGCCATCAGTGAGCGGCAGAGCACAGATACGCAGTATTTT.

The V and J genes are TRBV15 and TRBJ2-1, with D perhaps TRBD1 or TRBD2 (5 bases each). The CDR3 has 16 residues. The V end lost 1 base, the J end lost 5 bases, and 15 bases lay between the germline ends. Germline V gene data show CDR1 as LNHNV and CDR2 as YYDKDF (reference sequence). DNA of the CDR3: TGTGCCACCAGCAGAGTACCGGGACGATACGACAATGAGCAGTTCTTC. Translating it yields CATSRVPGRYDNEQFF.

The chain combines TRBV29-1 with TRBJ1-2; possible D gene TRBD1, 5 bases. CDR1 is SQVTM and CDR2 is ANQGSEA in the germline V gene. The CDR3 extends over 12 amino acids. Trimming cost V 8 bases and J 3 bases, with 13 bases left between them. CDR3 in DNA: TGCAGCTATTGGGGCACTGACTATGGCTACACCTTC. Amino acid sequence: CSYWGTDYGYTF. Using reference TRBV29-1 and TRBJ1-2 for the parts outside the CDR3, the full variable domain is SAVISQKPSRDICQRGTSLTIQCQVDSQVTMMFWYRQQPGQSLTLIATANQGSEATYESGFVIDKFPISRPNLTFSTLTVSNMSPEDSSIYLCSYWGTDYGYTFGSGTRLTVV.

In this sample, this clone turned up a few times. The chain employs TRBV5-1 and TRBJ2-3; maybe TRBD1 (5 bases). CDR3 length: 15 amino acids. V dropped 1 base and J dropped 0 bases, with 9 bases sitting between them. Germline values: CDR1 SGHRS, CDR2 YFSETQ. CDR3 amino acids: CASSLTGGSTDTQYF. CDR3 in DNA: TGCGCCAGCAGCTTGACAGGTGGAAGCACAGATACGCAGTATTTT.

In this sample, this clone turned up a few times. The chain uses TRBV7-2 and TRBJ1-2; tentative D call: TRBD1 (6 bases). CDR3 length equals 12 residues. From germline, CDR1 is SGHTA and CDR2 FQGNSA. V was clipped by 5 bases and J by 8 bases, with 12 bases between them. Here the CDR3 DNA reads TGTGCCAGCAGCCCAACAGGGTCAGGCTACACCTTC. Its translation: CASSPTGSGYTF.